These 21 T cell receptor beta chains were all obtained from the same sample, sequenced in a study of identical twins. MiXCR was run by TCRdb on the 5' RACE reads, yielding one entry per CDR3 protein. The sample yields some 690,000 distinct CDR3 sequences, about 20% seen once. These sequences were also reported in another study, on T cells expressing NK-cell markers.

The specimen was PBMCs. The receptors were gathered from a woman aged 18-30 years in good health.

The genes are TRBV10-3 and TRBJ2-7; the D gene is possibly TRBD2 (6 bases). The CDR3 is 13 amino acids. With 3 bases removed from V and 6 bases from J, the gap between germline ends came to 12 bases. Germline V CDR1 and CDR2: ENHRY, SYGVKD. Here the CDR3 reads CAISDPGESEQYF. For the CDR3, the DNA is TGTGCCATCAGTGATCCGGGAGAAAGCGAGCAGTACTTC.

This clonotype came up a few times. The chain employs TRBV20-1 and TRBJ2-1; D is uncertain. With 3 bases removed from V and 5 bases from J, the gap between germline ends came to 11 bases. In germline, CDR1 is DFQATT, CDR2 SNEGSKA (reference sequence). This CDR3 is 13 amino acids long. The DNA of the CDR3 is TGCAGTGCTAGCGGAACCAATGACAATGAGCAGTTCTTC. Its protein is CSASGTNDNEQFF.

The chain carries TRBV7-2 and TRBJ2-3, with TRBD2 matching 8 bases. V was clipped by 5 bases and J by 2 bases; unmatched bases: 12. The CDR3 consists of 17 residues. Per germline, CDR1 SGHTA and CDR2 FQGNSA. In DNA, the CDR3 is TGTGCCAGCAGCCCAACTATCAGGACTAGCCTCACAGATACGCAGTATTTT. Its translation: CASSPTIRTSLTDTQYF. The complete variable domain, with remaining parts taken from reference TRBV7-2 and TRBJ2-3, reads GAGVSQSPSNKVTEKGKDVELRCDPISGHTALYWYRQSLGQGLEFLIYFQGNSAPDKSGLPSDRFSAERTGGSVSTLTIQRTQQEDSAVYLCASSPTIRTSLTDTQYFGPGTRLTVL.

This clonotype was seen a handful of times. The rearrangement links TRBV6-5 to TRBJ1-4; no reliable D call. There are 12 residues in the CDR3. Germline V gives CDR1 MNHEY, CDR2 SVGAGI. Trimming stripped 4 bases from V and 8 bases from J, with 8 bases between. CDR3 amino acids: CASSSMSEKLFF. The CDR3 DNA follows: TGTGCCAGCAGTTCTATGTCAGAAAAACTGTTTTTT.

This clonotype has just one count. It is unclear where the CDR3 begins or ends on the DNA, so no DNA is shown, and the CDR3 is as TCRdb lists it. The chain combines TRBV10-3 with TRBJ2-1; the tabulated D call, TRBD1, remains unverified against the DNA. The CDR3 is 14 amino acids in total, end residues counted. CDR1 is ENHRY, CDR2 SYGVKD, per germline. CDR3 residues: CAIRVGQGSNEQLF.

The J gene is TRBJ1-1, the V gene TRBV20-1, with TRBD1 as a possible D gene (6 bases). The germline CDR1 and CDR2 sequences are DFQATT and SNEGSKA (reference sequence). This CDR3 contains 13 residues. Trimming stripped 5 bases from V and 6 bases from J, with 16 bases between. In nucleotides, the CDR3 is TGCAGTGCTCCGGACAGCCCGAATCCTGAAGCTTTCTTT. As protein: CSAPDSPNPEAFF.

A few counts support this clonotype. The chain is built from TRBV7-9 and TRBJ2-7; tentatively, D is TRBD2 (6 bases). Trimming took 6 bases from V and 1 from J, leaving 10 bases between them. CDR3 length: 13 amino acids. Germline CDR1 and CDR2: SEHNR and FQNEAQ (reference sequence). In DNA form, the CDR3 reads TGTGCCAGCAGGCGGGACCTATCCTACGAGCAGTACTTC. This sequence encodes CASRRDLSYEQYF.

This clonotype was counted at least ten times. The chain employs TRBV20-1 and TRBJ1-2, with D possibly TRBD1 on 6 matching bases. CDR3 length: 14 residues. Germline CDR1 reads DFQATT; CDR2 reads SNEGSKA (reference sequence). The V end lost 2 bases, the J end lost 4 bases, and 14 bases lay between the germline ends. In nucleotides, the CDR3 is TGCAGTGCTAGATTTGCAGGGGTAGGCTATGGCTACACCTTC. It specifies CSARFAGVGYGYTF.

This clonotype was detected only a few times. This CDR3 is CSAPIQYF. Written as DNA, the CDR3 is TGCAGTGCACCAATTCAGTACTTC. The chain carries TRBV20-1 and TRBJ2-4; no clear D. The CDR3 consists of 8 residues. Germline V gives CDR1 DFQATT, CDR2 SNEGSKA (reference sequence). Deletions cut 6 bases from V and 10 bases from J, with 4 bases between.

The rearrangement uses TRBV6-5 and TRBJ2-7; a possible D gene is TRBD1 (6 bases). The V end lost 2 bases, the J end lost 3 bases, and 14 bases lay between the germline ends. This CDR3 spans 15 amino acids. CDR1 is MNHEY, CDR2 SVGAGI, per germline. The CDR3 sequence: CASSYGMDRDYEQYF. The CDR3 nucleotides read TGTGCCAGCAGTTACGGGATGGACAGAGACTACGAGCAGTACTTC.

The CDR3 DNA reads TGTGCCAGCAGCCCCGGGACTGCCCCAAGGACTGAAGCTTTCTTT. Residues: CASSPGTAPRTEAFF. The chain has TRBV5-5 and TRBJ1-1; D possibly corresponds to TRBD1 (5 bases). This CDR3 spans 15 amino acids. The ends were cut back, 4 bases at V and 5 bases at J, with 18 bases in the middle. CDR1 SGHKS and CDR2 YYEKEE come from the germline V gene (reference sequence).

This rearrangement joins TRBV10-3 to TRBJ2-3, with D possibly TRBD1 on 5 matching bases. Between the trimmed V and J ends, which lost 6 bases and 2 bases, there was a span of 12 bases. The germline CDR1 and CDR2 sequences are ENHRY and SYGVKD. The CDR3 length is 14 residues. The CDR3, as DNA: TGTGCCATCAGCAGGGCGATCTACACAGATACGCAGTATTTT. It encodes CAISRAIYTDTQYF.

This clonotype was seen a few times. CDR3 sequence reads: CASHLGPTGLRETQYF. The CDR3 DNA reads TGCGCCAGTCACTTAGGGCCAACAGGGCTGAGAGAGACCCAGTACTTC. V gene TRBV5-1 combines with J gene TRBJ2-5; D might be TRBD1 (6 bases). Germline assignment: CDR1 SGHRS and CDR2 YFSETQ. V was clipped by 8 bases and J by 4 bases, with 24 bases between them. This CDR3 has 16 residues.

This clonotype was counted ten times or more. CDR3 in DNA: TGTGCCAGCAGCTTAGGGGTTTCCCAAGAGACCCAGTACTTC. Translation gives CASSLGVSQETQYF. The chain carries TRBV7-9 and TRBJ2-5; D remains ambiguous. Trimming stripped 1 base from V and 1 base from J, with 7 bases between. Looked up from germline, CDR1 is SEHNR and CDR2 is FQNEAQ (reference sequence). The CDR3 is 14 amino acids.

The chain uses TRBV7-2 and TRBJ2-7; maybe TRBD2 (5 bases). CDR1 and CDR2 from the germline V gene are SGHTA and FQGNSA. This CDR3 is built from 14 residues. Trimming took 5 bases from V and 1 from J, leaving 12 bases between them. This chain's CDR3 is CASSRGLRSYEQYF. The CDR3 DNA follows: TGTGCCAGCAGCCGAGGGTTACGATCCTACGAGCAGTACTTC.

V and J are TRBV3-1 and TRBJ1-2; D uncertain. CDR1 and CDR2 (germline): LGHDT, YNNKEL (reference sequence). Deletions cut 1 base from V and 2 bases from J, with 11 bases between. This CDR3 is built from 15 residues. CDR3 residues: CASSQVPDGNYGYTF. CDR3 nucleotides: TGTGCCAGCAGCCAAGTGCCCGACGGGAACTATGGCTACACCTTC.

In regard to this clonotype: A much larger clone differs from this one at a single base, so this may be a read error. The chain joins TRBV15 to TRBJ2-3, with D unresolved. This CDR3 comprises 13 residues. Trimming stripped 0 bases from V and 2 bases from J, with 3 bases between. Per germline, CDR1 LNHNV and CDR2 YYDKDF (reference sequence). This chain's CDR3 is CATSRDTTDTQYF. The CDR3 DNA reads TGTGCCACCAGCAGAGATACCACAGATACGCAGTATTTT.

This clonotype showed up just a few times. The DNA of the CDR3 is TGTGCCAGCAGTTTATATGGGGTTAGCACAGATACGCAGTATTTT. Translated, it gives CASSLYGVSTDTQYF. The chain uses TRBV27 and TRBJ2-3; D is undetermined. With 1 base removed from V and 0 bases from J, the gap between germline ends came to 8 bases. This CDR3 region has 15 residues. CDR1 and CDR2 (germline): MNHEY, SMNVEV (reference sequence).

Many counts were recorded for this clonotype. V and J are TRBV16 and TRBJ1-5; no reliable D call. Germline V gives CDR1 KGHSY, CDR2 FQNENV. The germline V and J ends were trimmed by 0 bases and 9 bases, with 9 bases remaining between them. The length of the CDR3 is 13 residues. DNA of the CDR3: TGTGCCAGCAGCCAATCAGGACTAACGCCCCAGCATTTT. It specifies CASSQSGLTPQHF.

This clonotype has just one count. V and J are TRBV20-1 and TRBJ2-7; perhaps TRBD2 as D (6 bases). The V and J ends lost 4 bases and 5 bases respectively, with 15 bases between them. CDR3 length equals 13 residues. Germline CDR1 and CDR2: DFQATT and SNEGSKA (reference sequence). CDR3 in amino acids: CSAIGGMHNEQYF. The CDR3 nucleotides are TGCAGTGCTATCGGGGGAATGCACAACGAGCAGTACTTC.

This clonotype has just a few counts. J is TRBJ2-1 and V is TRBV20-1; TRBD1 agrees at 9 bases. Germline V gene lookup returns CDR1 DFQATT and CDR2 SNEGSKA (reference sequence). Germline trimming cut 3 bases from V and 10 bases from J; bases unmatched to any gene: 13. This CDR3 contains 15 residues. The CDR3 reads CSASVVTGGGIEQFF. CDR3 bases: TGCAGTGCTAGTGTTGTGACAGGGGGAGGGATAGAGCAGTTCTTC.